Below are 23 T cell receptor beta chains sequenced from a single sample in a study of cytomegalovirus exposure and HLA in healthy donors. 13 Jbeta primers and 60 Vbeta primers were used for the PCR. Clones were sequenced by immunoSEQ multiplex PCR, and TCRdb holds only the in-frame ones, with some missing. The data hold a few hundred thousand clones, with over 75% observed a single time. The source material was PBMCs. These receptors all stem from a man aged 18 to 30 in good health and CMV-seronegative.

The chain joins TRBV7-3 to TRBJ1-1; D may be TRBD1 (5 bases). This CDR3 is built from 16 residues. Germline loops: CDR1 SGHTA, CDR2 FQGTGA. V lost 1 base and J lost 5, with 17 bases in between. This CDR3 is CASSLNSPGIVTEAFF. The CDR3 nucleotides are TGTGCCAGCAGCTTAAATTCTCCAGGGATTGTAACTGAAGCTTTCTTT.

The V and J genes are TRBV4-3 and TRBJ1-2; D is perhaps TRBD1 (6 bases). The CDR3 covers 16 residues. The V gene's germline CDR1 is LGHNA and CDR2 YSLEER. V shed 0 bases and J shed 4 bases, with 15 bases lying between them. CDR3 coding DNA: TGCGCCAGCAGCCAAGATGGACAGTCTGGAATCTATGGCTACACCTTC. This codes for CASSQDGQSGIYGYTF.

The rearrangement joins TRBV15 to TRBJ2-3; 7 nucleotides line up with TRBD2. The length of the CDR3 is 16 residues. The V and J ends lost 1 base and 2 bases, in that order; junction bases with no gene match: 6. Per germline, CDR1 LNHNV and CDR2 YYDKDF (reference sequence). This CDR3 is CATSRGGGASTDTQYF. CDR3 nucleotides: TGTGCCACCAGCAGAGGGGGGGGAGCGTCCACAGATACGCAGTATTTT.

The genes are TRBV19 and TRBJ1-4; 11 bases match TRBD1. The CDR3 loop spans 17 amino acids. Germline lookup yields CDR1 LNHDA and CDR2 SQIVND (reference sequence). V lost 5 bases, J lost 2 bases, and 7 bases stayed unmatched. CDR3 DNA sequence: TGTGCCAGTAGTCCGGACAGGGGGCGCGTGACTAATGAAAAACTGTTTTTT. As protein: CASSPDRGRVTNEKLFF.

This clone came up once. The chain employs TRBV7-2 and TRBJ2-3, with a possible D match to TRBD1 (6 bases). CDR1 and CDR2 from the germline V gene are SGHTA and FQGNSA. There are 16 residues in the CDR3. Trimming shortened V by 0 bases and J by 1 base, and 11 bases separated the two germline ends. This CDR3 is CASSLAGSGGTDTQYF. DNA of the CDR3: TGTGCCAGCAGCTTAGCGGGATCAGGGGGCACAGATACGCAGTATTTT.

The chain uses TRBV19 and TRBJ2-3, with TRBD1 matching 7 bases. Germline lookup yields CDR1 LNHDA and CDR2 SQIVND (reference sequence). The CDR3 length is 12 residues. The CDR3 sequence: CKKGRGIDTQYF. The CDR3 nucleotides read TGTAAAAAAGGCAGGGGGATAGATACGCAGTATTTT.

This clone has more than one count but fewer than ten. The CDR3 DNA reads TGTGCCAGCAGTCGGCTGGGAAGCAGGGACTACGAGCAGTACTTC. Its translation: CASSRLGSRDYEQYF. V is TRBV6-5 and J is TRBJ2-7, with D tentatively TRBD1 (5 bases). Germline lookup yields CDR1 MNHEY and CDR2 SVGAGI. Trimming left V 5 bases short and J 3 bases short, with 17 bases between. This CDR3 is built from 15 residues.

The chain links TRBV7-2 to TRBJ2-1, with a possible D match to TRBD2 (7 bases). V shed 8 bases and J shed 4 bases, with 18 bases lying between them. Germline CDR1 is SGHTA and CDR2 is FQGNSA. CDR3 size: 15 residues. The CDR3: CASGAPGGPYNEQFF. CDR3 bases: TGTGCCAGCGGTGCGCCGGGGGGCCCATACAATGAGCAGTTCTTC.

This chain connects TRBV4-3 to TRBJ2-2; 7 bases line up with TRBD1. Losses at the gene ends were 3 bases for V and 9 bases for J; bases not matched to a gene: 4. From germline, CDR1 is LGHNA and CDR2 YSLEER. This CDR3 region has 13 residues. The CDR3 sequence is CASSQTGQRELFF. The CDR3, as DNA: TGCGCCAGCAGCCAGACAGGGCAACGGGAGCTGTTTTTT.

This rearrangement joins TRBV2 to TRBJ1-5; the D is unclear. In germline, CDR1 is SNHLY, CDR2 FYNNEI. CDR3 length equals 15 residues. The V end was cut by 5 bases, the J end by 0 bases, with 11 bases between. The CDR3, as DNA: TGTGCCAGCAGTACGTCACATACTAGCAATCAGCCCCAGCATTTT. Translating it yields CASSTSHTSNQPQHF.

V is TRBV5-1 and J is TRBJ2-7; no definite D call. This CDR3 is built from 11 residues. The germline gives CDR1 SGHRS, CDR2 YFSETQ. Deletions cut 4 bases from V and 4 bases from J, with 6 bases between. CDR3 in DNA: TGCGCCAGCAGCATTCTATACGAGCAGTACTTC. Protein sequence: CASSILYEQYF.

V usage is TRBV5-1 and J usage is TRBJ2-1; 14 bases map to TRBD2. Trimming removed 4 bases from V and 4 bases from J; junction bases left unmatched: 4. Germline V gene data show CDR1 as SGHRS and CDR2 as YFSETQ. The CDR3 runs to 16 residues. CDR3 bases: TGCGCCAGCAGCGCGGGACTAGCGGGAGTATACAATGAGCAGTTCTTC. This encodes CASSAGLAGVYNEQFF.

This clone was seen only once. The chain links TRBV11-2 to TRBJ1-2, with D possibly TRBD1 on 5 matching bases. Germline CDR1 reads SGHAT; CDR2 reads FQNNGV. Trimming left V 6 bases short and J 8 bases short, with 16 bases between. This CDR3 has 13 residues. The CDR3 loop is CASSLGNRRGYTF. For the CDR3, the DNA is TGTGCCAGCAGTCTAGGGAACAGGCGCGGCTACACCTTC.

The genes are TRBV30 and TRBJ2-5; TRBD2 matches 7 bases. With the DNA end fitting TRBJ2-7 better, the J assignment may be wrong. CDR3 length: 13 amino acids. From germline, CDR1 is GTSNPN and CDR2 SVGIG (reference sequence). In nucleotides, the CDR3 is TGTGCCTCCCGGGGAGGGAGCTCCTACGAGCAGTACTTC. Translated, it gives CASRGGSSYEQYF.

This clone was counted once. The chain employs TRBV4-2 and TRBJ1-5; D not certain. Germline lookup yields CDR1 LGHNA and CDR2 YNFKEQ. The V end lost 0 bases, the J end lost 0 bases, and 6 bases lay between the germline ends. The CDR3 consists of 15 residues. CDR3 amino acids: CASSQESNSNQPQHF. The DNA of the CDR3 is TGTGCCAGCAGCCAAGAAAGCAATAGCAATCAGCCCCAGCATTTT.

The rearrangement uses TRBV7-8 and TRBJ2-3; tentatively, D is TRBD1 (5 bases). V was shortened by 4 bases and J by 1 base, with 6 bases between the two germline ends. Germline V gene sequence: CDR1 SGHVS, CDR2 FQNEAQ. The CDR3 covers 13 residues. The CDR3 DNA sequence: TGTGCCAGCAGCTGGACACGCACAGATACGCAGTATTTT. This gives the protein CASSWTRTDTQYF.

The chain couples TRBV5-6 to TRBJ2-5, with D perhaps TRBD2 (7 bases). The DNA end lines up better with TRBJ2-7; the J call may be wrong. The CDR3 runs to 14 residues. CDR1 and CDR2 from the germline V gene are SGHDT and YYEEEE. The CDR3 loop is CASSWGGYSYEQYF. The CDR3 DNA follows: TGTGCCAGCAGCTGGGGGGGCTACTCCTACGAGCAGTACTTC.

This clone was picked up a small number of times. The chain has TRBV9 and TRBJ2-2, with 9 bases lining up with TRBD2. Germline values: CDR1 SGDLS, CDR2 YYNGEE. This CDR3 comprises 15 residues. V dropped 3 bases and J dropped 6; count of bases not matched to a gene: 6. The CDR3: CASSASGKGPGELFF. The CDR3 nucleotides read TGTGCCAGCAGCGCTAGCGGGAAGGGTCCCGGGGAGCTGTTTTTT.

The table lists this clone with a few counts. The chain is built from TRBV27 and TRBJ1-1; D possibly corresponds to TRBD1 (5 bases). Deletions cut 8 bases from V and 1 base from J, with 11 bases between. The CDR3 loop spans 13 amino acids. CDR1 is MNHEY and CDR2 is SMNVEV in the germline V gene (reference sequence). In DNA, the CDR3 is TGTGCCAGCCTAGGGGAGGCGAACACTGAAGCTTTCTTT. Translation: CASLGEANTEAFF.

The V gene is TRBV6-5, the J gene TRBJ1-2, with a possible D match to TRBD1 (5 bases). Deletions cut 5 bases from V and 4 bases from J, with 14 bases between. The V gene's germline CDR1 is MNHEY and CDR2 SVGAGI. The CDR3 sequence is 14 residues long. The CDR3 reads CASSPPTTAYGYTF. CDR3 coding DNA: TGTGCCAGCAGTCCCCCCACGACAGCCTATGGCTACACCTTC.

The V gene is TRBV11-3, the J gene TRBJ2-2, with TRBD2 as a possible D gene (6 bases). This CDR3 comprises 16 residues. CDR1 and CDR2 (germline): SGHNT, YENEEA. Trimming took 5 bases from V and 6 from J, leaving 19 bases between them. The CDR3 reads CASSPAVAGFSGELFF. CDR3 sequence (DNA): TGTGCCAGCAGCCCCGCGGTGGCGGGGTTTTCCGGGGAGCTGTTTTTT.

This clone showed up just once. The chain is built from TRBV19 and TRBJ1-2; 8 bases match TRBD1. The germline CDR1 and CDR2 sequences are LNHDA and SQIVND (reference sequence). The trim removed 8 bases at V and 7 bases at J, leaving 9 bases unmatched. The CDR3 is 13 amino acids. CDR3 bases: TGTGCCAGTTACGCCGGGACAGGAGGTGGCTACACCTTC. The encoded protein is CASYAGTGGGYTF.

This clone was detected once. The CDR3 loop is CASRLAATGTGAAHRNQPQHF. The CDR3 DNA sequence: TGTGCAAGTCGCTTAGCGGCTACCGGGACAGGGGCCGCTCACCGCAATCAGCCCCAGCATTTT. This rearrangement joins TRBV12-2 to TRBJ1-5; TRBD1 reflects the table's D call only, with no check against the DNA. TRBV12-2 is given as a pseudogene. This CDR3 is built from 21 residues.